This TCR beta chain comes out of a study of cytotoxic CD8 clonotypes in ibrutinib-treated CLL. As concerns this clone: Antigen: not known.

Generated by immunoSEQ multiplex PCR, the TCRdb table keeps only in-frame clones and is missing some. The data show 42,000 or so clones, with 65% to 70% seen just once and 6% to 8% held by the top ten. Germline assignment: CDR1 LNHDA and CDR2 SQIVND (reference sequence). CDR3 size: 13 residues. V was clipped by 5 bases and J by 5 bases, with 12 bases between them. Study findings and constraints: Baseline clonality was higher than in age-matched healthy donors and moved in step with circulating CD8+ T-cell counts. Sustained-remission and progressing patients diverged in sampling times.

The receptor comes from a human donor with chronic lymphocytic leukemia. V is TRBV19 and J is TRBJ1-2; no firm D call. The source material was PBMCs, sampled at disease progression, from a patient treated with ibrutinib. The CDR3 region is CASSPGFGYGYTF. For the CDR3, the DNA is TGTGCCAGTAGTCCCGGGTTTGGGTATGGCTACACCTTC.